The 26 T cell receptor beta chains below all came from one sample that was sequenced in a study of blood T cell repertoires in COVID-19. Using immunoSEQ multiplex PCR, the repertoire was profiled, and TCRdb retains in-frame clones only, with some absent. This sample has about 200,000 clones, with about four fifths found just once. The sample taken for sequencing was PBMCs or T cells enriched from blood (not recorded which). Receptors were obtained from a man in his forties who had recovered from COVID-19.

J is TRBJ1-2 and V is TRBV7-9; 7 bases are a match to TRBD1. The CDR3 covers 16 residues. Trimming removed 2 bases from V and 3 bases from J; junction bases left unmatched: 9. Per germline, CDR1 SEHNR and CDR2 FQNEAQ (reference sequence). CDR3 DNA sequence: TGTGCCAGCAGCTTATTGACAGGGAGCACTTACTATGGCTACACCTTC. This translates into CASSLLTGSTYYGYTF.

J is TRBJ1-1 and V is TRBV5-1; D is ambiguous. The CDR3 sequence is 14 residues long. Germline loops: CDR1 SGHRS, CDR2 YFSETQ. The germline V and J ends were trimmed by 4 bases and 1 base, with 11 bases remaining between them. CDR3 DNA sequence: TGCGCCAGCAGCATAGCGACGGCGAACACTGAAGCTTTCTTT. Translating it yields CASSIATANTEAFF.

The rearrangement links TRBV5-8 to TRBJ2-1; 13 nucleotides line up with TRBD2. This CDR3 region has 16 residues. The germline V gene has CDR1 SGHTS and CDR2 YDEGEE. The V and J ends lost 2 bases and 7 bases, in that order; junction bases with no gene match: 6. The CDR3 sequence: CASSFRLAGGGNEQFF. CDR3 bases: TGTGCCAGCAGCTTCAGACTAGCGGGGGGAGGTAATGAGCAGTTCTTC. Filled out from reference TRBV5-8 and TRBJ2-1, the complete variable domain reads EAGVTQSPTHLIKTRGQQATLRCSPISGHTSVYWYQQALGLGLQFLLWYDEGEERNRGNFPPRFSGRQFPNYSSELNVNALELEDSALYLCASSFRLAGGGNEQFFGPGTRLTVL.

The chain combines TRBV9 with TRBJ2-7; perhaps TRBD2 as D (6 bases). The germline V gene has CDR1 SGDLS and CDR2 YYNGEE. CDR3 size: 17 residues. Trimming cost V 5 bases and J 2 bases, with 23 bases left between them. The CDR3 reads CASRARRGRSAAYEQYF. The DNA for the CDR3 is TGTGCCAGCAGAGCTCGTCGGGGGAGATCAGCAGCCTACGAGCAGTACTTC.

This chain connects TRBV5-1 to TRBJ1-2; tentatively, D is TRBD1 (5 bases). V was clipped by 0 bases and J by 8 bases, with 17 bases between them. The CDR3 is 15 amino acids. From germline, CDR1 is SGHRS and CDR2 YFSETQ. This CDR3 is CASSLVGREQEGYTF. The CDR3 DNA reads TGCGCCAGCAGCTTGGTAGGCAGGGAACAGGAAGGCTACACCTTC. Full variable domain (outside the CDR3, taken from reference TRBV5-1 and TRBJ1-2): KAGVTQTPRYLIKTRGQQVTLSCSPISGHRSVSWYQQTPGQGLQFLFEYFSETQRNKGNFPGRFSGRQFSNSRSEMNVSTLELGDSALYLCASSLVGREQEGYTFGSGTRLTVV.

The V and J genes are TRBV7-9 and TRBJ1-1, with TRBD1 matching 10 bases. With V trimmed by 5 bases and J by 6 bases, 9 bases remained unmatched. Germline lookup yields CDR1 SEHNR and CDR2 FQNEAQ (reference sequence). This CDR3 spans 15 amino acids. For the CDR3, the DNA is TGTGCCAGCAGCCCCAAGACAGGGGGCGGATCTGAAGCTTTCTTT. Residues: CASSPKTGGGSEAFF.

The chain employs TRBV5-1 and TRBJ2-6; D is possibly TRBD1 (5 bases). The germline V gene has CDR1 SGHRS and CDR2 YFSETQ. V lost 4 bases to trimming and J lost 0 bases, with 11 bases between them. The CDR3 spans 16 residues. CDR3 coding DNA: TGCGCCAGCAGCGCTCGACAGAACTCTGGGGCCAACGTCCTGACTTTC. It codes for CASSARQNSGANVLTF. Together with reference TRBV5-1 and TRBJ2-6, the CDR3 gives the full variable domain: KAGVTQTPRYLIKTRGQQVTLSCSPISGHRSVSWYQQTPGQGLQFLFEYFSETQRNKGNFPGRFSGRQFSNSRSEMNVSTLELGDSALYLCASSARQNSGANVLTFGAGSRLTVL.

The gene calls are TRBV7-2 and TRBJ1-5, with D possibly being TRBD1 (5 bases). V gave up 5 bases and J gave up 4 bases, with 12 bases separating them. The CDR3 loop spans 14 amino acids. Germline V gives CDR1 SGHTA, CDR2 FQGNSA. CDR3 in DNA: TGTGCCAGCAGCCGTCTGGGGGGAAATCAGCCCCAGCATTTT. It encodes CASSRLGGNQPQHF.

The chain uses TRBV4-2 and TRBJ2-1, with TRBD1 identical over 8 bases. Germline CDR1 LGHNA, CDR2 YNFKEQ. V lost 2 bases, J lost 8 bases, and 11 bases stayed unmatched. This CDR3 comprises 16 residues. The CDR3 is CASSQTGTGKRDEQFF. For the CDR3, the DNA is TGTGCCAGCAGCCAAACCGGGACAGGTAAACGGGATGAGCAGTTCTTC.

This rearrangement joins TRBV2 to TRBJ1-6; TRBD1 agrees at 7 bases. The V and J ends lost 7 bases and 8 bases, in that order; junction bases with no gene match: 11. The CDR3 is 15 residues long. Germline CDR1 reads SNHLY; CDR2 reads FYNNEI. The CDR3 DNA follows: TGTGCCAGCACCGGGACAGCAACGGGTTATTCACCCCTCCACTTT. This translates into CASTGTATGYSPLHF. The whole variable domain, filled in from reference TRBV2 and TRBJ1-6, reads EPEVTQTPSHQVTQMGQEVILRCVPISNHLYFYWYRQILGQKVEFLVSFYNNEISEKSEIFDDQFSVERPDGSNFTLKIRSTKLEDSAMYFCASTGTATGYSPLHFGNGTRLTVT.

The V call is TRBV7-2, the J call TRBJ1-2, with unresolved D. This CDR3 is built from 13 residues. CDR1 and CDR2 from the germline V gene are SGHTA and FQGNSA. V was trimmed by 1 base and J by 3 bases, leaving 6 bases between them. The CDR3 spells CASSLGQDYGYTF. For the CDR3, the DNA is TGTGCCAGCAGCTTAGGGCAGGACTATGGCTACACCTTC.

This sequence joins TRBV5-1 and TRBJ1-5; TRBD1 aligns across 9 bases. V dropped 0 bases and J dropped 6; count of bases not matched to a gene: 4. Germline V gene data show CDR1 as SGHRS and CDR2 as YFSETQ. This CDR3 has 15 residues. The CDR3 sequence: CASSLGGQGGQPQHF. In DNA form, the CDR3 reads TGCGCCAGCAGCTTGGGGGGACAGGGCGGTCAGCCCCAGCATTTT.

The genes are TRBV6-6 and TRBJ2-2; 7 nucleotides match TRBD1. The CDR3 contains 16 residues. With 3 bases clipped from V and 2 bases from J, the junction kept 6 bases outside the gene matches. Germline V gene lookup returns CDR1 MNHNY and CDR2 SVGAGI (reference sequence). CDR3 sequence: CASSYRQGSNTGELFF. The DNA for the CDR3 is TGTGCCAGCAGTTATAGACAGGGCTCTAACACCGGGGAGCTGTTTTTT.

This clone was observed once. DNA of the CDR3: TGTGCCAGCAGCTTAACCACAGGAATGAACACTGAAGCTTTCTTT. This translates into CASSLTTGMNTEAFF. This chain connects TRBV7-3 to TRBJ1-1, with TRBD1 as a possible D gene (5 bases). Germline CDR1 SGHTA, CDR2 FQGTGA. This CDR3 contains 15 residues. Trimming took 0 bases from V and 0 from J, leaving 8 bases between them. The full variable domain, its missing parts supplied by reference TRBV7-3 and TRBJ1-1, is GAGVSQTPSNKVTEKGKYVELRCDPISGHTALYWYRQSLGQGPEFLIYFQGTGAADDSGLPNDRFFAVRPEGSVSTLKIQRTERGDSAVYLCASSLTTGMNTEAFFGQGTRLTVV.

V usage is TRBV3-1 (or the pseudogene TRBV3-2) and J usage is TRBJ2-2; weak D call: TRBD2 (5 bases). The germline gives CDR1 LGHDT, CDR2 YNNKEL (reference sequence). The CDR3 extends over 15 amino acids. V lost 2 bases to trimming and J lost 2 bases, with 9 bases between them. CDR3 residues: CASSQKSGNTGELFF. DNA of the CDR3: TGTGCCAGCAGCCAAAAGAGCGGAAACACCGGGGAGCTGTTTTTT.

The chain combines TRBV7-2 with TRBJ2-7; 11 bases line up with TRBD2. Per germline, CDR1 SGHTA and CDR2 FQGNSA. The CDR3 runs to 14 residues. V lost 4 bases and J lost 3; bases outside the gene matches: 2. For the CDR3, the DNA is TGTGCCAGCAGCTCTAGCGGGGGGTTCTACGAGCAGTACTTC. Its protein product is CASSSSGGFYEQYF.

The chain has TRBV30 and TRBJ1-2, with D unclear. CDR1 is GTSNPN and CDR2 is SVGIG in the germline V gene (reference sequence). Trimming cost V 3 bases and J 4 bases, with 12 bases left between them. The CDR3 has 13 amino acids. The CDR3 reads CAWSPGEGYGYTF. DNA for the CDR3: TGTGCCTGGAGCCCGGGAGAAGGCTATGGCTACACCTTC.

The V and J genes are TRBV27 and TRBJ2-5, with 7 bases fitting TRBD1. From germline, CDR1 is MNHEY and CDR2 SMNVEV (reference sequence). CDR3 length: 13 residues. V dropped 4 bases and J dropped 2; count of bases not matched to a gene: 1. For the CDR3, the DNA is TGTGCCAGCAGTTGGGGACAGCAAGAGACCCAGTACTTC. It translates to CASSWGQQETQYF.

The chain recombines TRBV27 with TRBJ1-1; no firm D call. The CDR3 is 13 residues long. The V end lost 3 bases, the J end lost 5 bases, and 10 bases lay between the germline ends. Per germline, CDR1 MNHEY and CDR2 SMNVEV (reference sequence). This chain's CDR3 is CASSFGIRTEAFF. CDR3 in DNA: TGTGCCAGCAGTTTCGGGATAAGGACTGAAGCTTTCTTT.

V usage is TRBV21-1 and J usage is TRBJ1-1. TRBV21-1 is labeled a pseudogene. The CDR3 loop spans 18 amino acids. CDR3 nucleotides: TGTGCCAGCAGCAAAGAAGGACGTCGGACGGGGGTGAACACTGAAGCTTTCTTT. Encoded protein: CASSKEGRRTGVNTEAFF.

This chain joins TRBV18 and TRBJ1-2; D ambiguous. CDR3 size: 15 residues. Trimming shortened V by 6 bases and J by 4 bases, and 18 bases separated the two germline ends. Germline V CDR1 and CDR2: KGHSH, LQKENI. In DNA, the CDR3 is TGTGCCAGCTCCCTGAGAGAGCCGTTCACCTATGGCTACACCTTC. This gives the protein CASSLREPFTYGYTF. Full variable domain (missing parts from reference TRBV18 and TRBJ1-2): NAGVMQNPRHLVRRRGQEARLRCSPMKGHSHVYWYRQLPEEGLKFMVYLQKENIIDESGMPKERFSAEFPKEGPSILRIQQVVRGDSAAYFCASSLREPFTYGYTFGSGTRLTVV.

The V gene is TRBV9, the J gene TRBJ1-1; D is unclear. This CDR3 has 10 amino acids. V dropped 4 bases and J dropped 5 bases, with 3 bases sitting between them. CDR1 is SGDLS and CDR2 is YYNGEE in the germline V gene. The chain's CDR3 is CASSRTEAFF. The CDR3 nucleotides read TGTGCCAGCAGCCGGACTGAAGCTTTCTTT.

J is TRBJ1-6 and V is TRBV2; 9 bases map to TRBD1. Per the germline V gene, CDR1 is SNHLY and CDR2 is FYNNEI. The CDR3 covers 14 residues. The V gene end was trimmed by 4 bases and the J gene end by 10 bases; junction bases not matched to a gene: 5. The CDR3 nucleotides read TGTGCCAGCAGTGGGGGACAGGGTAACTCACCCCTCCACTTT. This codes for CASSGGQGNSPLHF.

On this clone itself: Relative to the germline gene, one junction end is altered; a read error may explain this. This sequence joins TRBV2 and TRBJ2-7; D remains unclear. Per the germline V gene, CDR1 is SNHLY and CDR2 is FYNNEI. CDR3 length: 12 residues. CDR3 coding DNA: TGTGCCAGCAGTGATCCCAGTTACGCGCAGTACTTC. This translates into CASSDPSYAQYF. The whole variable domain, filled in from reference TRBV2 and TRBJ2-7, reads EPEVTQTPSHQVTQMGQEVILRCVPISNHLYFYWYRQILGQKVEFLVSFYNNEISEKSEIFDDQFSVERPDGSNFTLKIRSTKLEDSAMYFCASSDPSYAQYFGPGTRLTVT.

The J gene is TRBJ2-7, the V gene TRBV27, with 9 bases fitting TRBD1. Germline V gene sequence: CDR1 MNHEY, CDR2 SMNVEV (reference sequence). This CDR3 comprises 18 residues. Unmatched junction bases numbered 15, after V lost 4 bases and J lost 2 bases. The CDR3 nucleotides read TGTGCCAGCAGTTCGGGACAGGGAGGGTTAAGCAATCCCTACGAGCAGTACTTC. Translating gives CASSSGQGGLSNPYEQYF.

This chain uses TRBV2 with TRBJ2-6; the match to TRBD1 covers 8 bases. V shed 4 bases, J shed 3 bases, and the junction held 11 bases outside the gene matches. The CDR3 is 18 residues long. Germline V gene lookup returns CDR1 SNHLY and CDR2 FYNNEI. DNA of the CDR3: TGTGCCAGCAGTGGAGAGCCAGGGGGCAGTCTTGGGGCCAACGTCCTGACTTTC. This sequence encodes CASSGEPGGSLGANVLTF.